Each of the 26 T cell receptor beta chains below was sequenced from the same sample in a study of early T cells in non-severe SARS-CoV-2 infection. From the 5' RACE reads, TCRdb called clonotypes with MiXCR, one entry per CDR3 protein. The table includes tens of thousands of distinct CDR3 sequences, 9% to 10% detected once. The sequencing used whole blood, collected at baseline. Every receptor here comes from an adult who was a healthcare worker with PCR-confirmed SARS-CoV-2 infection or an uninfected control (not recorded which).

This clonotype was detected a few times. CDR3 protein: CASSNLEVSNEQFF. The CDR3, as DNA: TGTGCCAGCAGTAACCTGGAGGTTAGCAATGAGCAGTTCTTC. The gene calls are TRBV25-1 and TRBJ2-1, with D perhaps matching TRBD2 (5 bases). The CDR3 has 14 residues. Germline V gives CDR1 MGHDK, CDR2 SYGVNS. The V gene lost 5 bases and the J gene lost 6 bases, with 14 bases spanning the gap.

The V gene is TRBV20-1, the J gene TRBJ2-1; D is ambiguous. The CDR3 is made up of 13 amino acids. From germline, CDR1 is DFQATT and CDR2 SNEGSKA (reference sequence). This CDR3 is CSEKADTYNEQFF. CDR3 DNA: TGCAGCGAAAAGGCGGATACCTACAATGAGCAGTTCTTC.

This clonotype was observed a handful of times. V gene TRBV7-9 combines with J gene TRBJ2-7; D gene unclear. In germline, CDR1 is SEHNR, CDR2 FQNEAQ (reference sequence). The CDR3 covers 12 residues. Deletions cut 5 bases from V and 9 bases from J, with 14 bases between. CDR3 sequence (DNA): TGTGCCAGCAGCGCCGGGCGACTCGGGCAGTACTTC. Its translation: CASSAGRLGQYF. The full variable domain, its missing parts supplied by reference TRBV7-9 and TRBJ2-7, is DTGVSQNPRHKITKRGQNVTFRCDPISEHNRLYWYRQTLGQGPEFLTYFQNEAQLEKSRLLSDRFSAERPKGSFSTLEIQRTEQGDSAMYLCASSAGRLGQYFGPGTRLTVT.

As concerns this clonotype: One junction end disagrees with the germline gene, perhaps due to a read error. The CDR3 reads CSVEVYTGKETQYF. CDR3 DNA sequence: TGCAGCGTAGAAGTATACACAGGGAAAGAGACCCAGTACTTC. This chain joins TRBV29-1 and TRBJ2-5; TRBD1 is a possible D gene (6 bases). There are 14 residues in the CDR3. Germline V gene sequence: CDR1 SQVTM, CDR2 ANQGSEA.

Only a few counts were recorded for this clonotype. This chain uses TRBV5-8 with TRBJ1-2, with 7 bases matching TRBD1. CDR1 SGHTS and CDR2 YDEGEE come from the germline V gene. The V gene end was trimmed by 4 bases and the J gene end by 8 bases; junction bases not matched to a gene: 11. CDR3 length: 14 amino acids. CDR3 sequence: CASSARQGIFGYTF. DNA of the CDR3: TGTGCCAGCAGCGCGCGACAGGGAATATTCGGCTACACCTTC.

This clonotype was seen many times. The rearrangement joins TRBV4-3 to TRBJ2-3; possibly TRBD2 for D (6 bases). V dropped 4 bases and J dropped 5 bases, with 16 bases sitting between them. Germline loops: CDR1 LGHNA, CDR2 YSLEER. CDR3 size: 15 residues. The CDR3 DNA sequence: TGCGCCAGCAGCCCTACAGGTAACGGGAGAGATACGCAGTATTTT. It is translated as CASSPTGNGRDTQYF.

This chain links TRBV7-8 with TRBJ1-5, with D maybe TRBD1 (6 bases). Germline CDR1 is SGHVS and CDR2 is FQNEAQ. V gave up 7 bases and J gave up 3 bases, with 13 bases separating them. The CDR3 is 14 amino acids. In nucleotides, the CDR3 is TGTGCCAGCACACTACGGGACACCAATCAGCCCCAGCATTTT. Translated, it gives CASTLRDTNQPQHF.

In this sample, this clonotype turned up many times. The genes are TRBV18 and TRBJ2-1; D is possibly TRBD2 (5 bases). V shed 0 bases and J shed 6 bases, with 9 bases lying between them. Germline V gene lookup returns CDR1 KGHSH and CDR2 LQKENI. The CDR3 has 14 amino acids. The CDR3 sequence is CASSPPASLNEQFF. DNA for the CDR3: TGTGCCAGCTCACCACCGGCTAGCCTCAATGAGCAGTTCTTC.

The sample holds many counts of this clonotype. This sequence joins TRBV12-3 or TRBV12-4 and TRBJ2-7; TRBD2 matches 13 bases. This CDR3 has 16 amino acids. With V trimmed by 0 bases and J by 2 bases, 1 base remained unmatched. CDR3 in DNA: TGTGCCAGCAGTTTAGCACTAGCGGGAGGGACCTACGAGCAGTACTTC. Its protein is CASSLALAGGTYEQYF.

This clonotype was detected many times. CDR3 loop: CASGRGGIGYGYTF. The CDR3 DNA sequence: TGTGCCAGCGGAAGAGGGGGCATCGGCTATGGCTACACCTTC. V is TRBV12-3 or TRBV12-4 and J is TRBJ1-2; 7 nucleotides align to TRBD1. Trimming cost V 8 bases and J 4 bases; bases outside gene matches: 10. The CDR3 spans 14 residues.

The CDR3 DNA follows: TGTGCCAGCACCCTAGGGACTGGGTTTAACATTCAGTACTTC. This codes for CASTLGTGFNIQYF. The chain couples TRBV28 to TRBJ2-4, with D possibly TRBD2 on 6 matching bases. Trimming left V 7 bases short and J 7 bases short, with 17 bases between. The CDR3 contains 14 residues. The V gene's germline CDR1 is MDHEN and CDR2 SYDVKM.

This rearrangement joins TRBV6-6 to TRBJ2-7; 11 bases line up with TRBD2. After removal of 5 bases from V and 1 base from J, the junction contained 4 bases not matched to a gene. This CDR3 spans 15 amino acids. CDR1 and CDR2 (germline): MNHNY, SVGAGI (reference sequence). For the CDR3, the DNA is TGTGCCAGCAGTGCCGGGACTAGCGGATCCTACGAGCAGTACTTC. It codes for CASSAGTSGSYEQYF.

This clonotype was observed a few times. This chain joins TRBV28 and TRBJ2-1; a weak D match, TRBD1 (5 bases). CDR1 is MDHEN, CDR2 SYDVKM, per germline. The CDR3 is made up of 9 amino acids. This CDR3 is CAGRHEQFF. The CDR3 DNA follows: TGTGCGGGGCGGCATGAGCAGTTCTTC. The whole variable domain, remainder taken from reference TRBV28 and TRBJ2-1, is DVKVTQSSRYLVKRTGEKVFLECVQDMDHENMFWYRQDPGLGLRLIYFSYDVKMKEKGDIPEGYSVSREKKERFSLILESASTNQTSMYLCAGRHEQFFGPGTRLTVL.

This clonotype was detected ten times or more. This sequence joins TRBV29-1 and TRBJ2-3; D perhaps matches TRBD2 (6 bases). Trimming pared 6 bases from V and 2 bases from J, leaving 12 bases between. The CDR3 contains 13 residues. Germline V lookup: CDR1 SQVTM, CDR2 ANQGSEA. Here the CDR3 DNA reads TGCAGCGTCCCTGGCGGGATCACAGATACGCAGTATTTT. It specifies CSVPGGITDTQYF.

There are many counts of this clonotype. The chain has TRBV6-1 and TRBJ2-3; D is ambiguous. V lost 1 base to trimming and J lost 0 bases, with 8 bases between them. CDR1 is MNHNS, CDR2 SASEGT, per germline. This CDR3 is built from 15 residues. In DNA form, the CDR3 reads TGTGCCAGCAGTGAAGGGCAGACTAGCACAGATACGCAGTATTTT. It yields the protein CASSEGQTSTDTQYF.

This clonotype was observed many times. Here the CDR3 reads CASSRDAPGGDNEQFF. DNA of the CDR3: TGTGCCAGCAGCAGGGATGCCCCGGGAGGGGACAATGAGCAGTTCTTC. The chain is built from TRBV28 and TRBJ2-1; 8 bases are shared with TRBD2. The trim removed 6 bases at V and 5 bases at J, leaving 12 bases unmatched. Germline V gives CDR1 MDHEN, CDR2 SYDVKM. This CDR3 contains 16 residues.

The chain employs TRBV7-2 and TRBJ2-1, with 8 positions matching TRBD2. This CDR3 is built from 14 residues. Looked up from germline, CDR1 is SGHTA and CDR2 is FQGNSA. V lost 6 bases and J lost 9; bases outside the gene matches: 10. DNA for the CDR3: TGTGCCAGCAGGCGCGGGACTAGTGCGGGTGAGCAGTTCTTC. Amino acids: CASRRGTSAGEQFF.

This clonotype has more than one count but fewer than ten. The V call is TRBV28, the J call TRBJ2-3; D possibly corresponds to TRBD1 (5 bases). From germline, CDR1 is MDHEN and CDR2 SYDVKM. The V end lost 8 bases, the J end lost 2 bases, and 14 bases lay between the germline ends. This CDR3 is built from 14 residues. CDR3 sequence reads: CASAGHAPTDTQYF. CDR3 sequence (DNA): TGTGCCAGCGCCGGACACGCCCCCACAGATACGCAGTATTTT.

The CDR3 here is CASSQDRSSTDTQYF. CDR3 coding DNA: TGTGCCAGCAGCCAAGACAGGTCTAGCACAGATACGCAGTATTTT. The gene calls are TRBV4-2 and TRBJ2-3, with no clear D. Trimming left V 0 bases short and J 0 bases short, with 7 bases between. CDR1 is LGHNA, CDR2 YNFKEQ, per germline. The CDR3 consists of 15 residues.

In its sample, this clonotype was seen a few times. J is TRBJ2-3 and V is TRBV7-7; D gene uncertain. The germline V gene has CDR1 SSHAT and CDR2 FNYEAQ (reference sequence). The CDR3 extends over 14 amino acids. The germline V and J ends were trimmed by 0 bases and 3 bases, with 7 bases remaining between them. CDR3 region: CASSLAGLTDTQYF. DNA of the CDR3: TGTGCCAGCAGCTTAGCGGGCTTAACAGATACGCAGTATTTT. Together with reference TRBV7-7 and TRBJ2-3, the CDR3 gives the full variable domain: GAGVSQSPRYKVTKRGQDVTLRCDPISSHATLYWYQQALGQGPEFLTYFNYEAQPDKSGLPSDRFSAERPEGSISTLTIQRTEQRDSAMYRCASSLAGLTDTQYFGPGTRLTVL.

For this clonotype: This sequence may be a read error, since a much larger clone differs from it by one base. No conserved phenylalanine or tryptophan is present at the end of the CDR3, so a read error is the likely explanation. The rearrangement links TRBV29-1 to TRBJ2-3; 9 positions match TRBD2. J gave up 4 bases and V 5 bases, and 7 bases lay outside the gene matches. CDR1 and CDR2 (germline): SQVTM, ANQGSEA. The CDR3 loop spans 14 amino acids. The CDR3 bases are TGCAGCGTTCGTTTAGCGGGAGCGGCAGATACGCAGTATTCT. Translating gives CSVRLAGAADTQYS.

This clonotype was observed a single time. V is TRBV20-1 and J is TRBJ1-2; no clear D. The CDR3 has 13 amino acids. Trimming left V 6 bases short and J 6 bases short, with 17 bases between. In germline, CDR1 is DFQATT, CDR2 SNEGSKA (reference sequence). The CDR3 DNA follows: TGCAGTGCCGTGGGATGGGCCAGGCATGGCTACACCTTC. It yields the protein CSAVGWARHGYTF.

This clonotype was detected ten times or more. The V call is TRBV28, the J call TRBJ2-6; 8 bases are shared with TRBD1. V shed 3 bases and J 1 base; nucleotides not matched to a gene: 8. From germline, CDR1 is MDHEN and CDR2 SYDVKM. The CDR3 is made up of 18 amino acids. The DNA for the CDR3 is TGTGCCAGCAGTTTTCGGGGCAGGGGGCGGTCTGGGGCCAACGTCCTGACTTTC. This sequence encodes CASSFRGRGRSGANVLTF.

The chain uses TRBV7-9 and TRBJ2-5; 7 bases align to TRBD2. CDR3 length equals 14 residues. J was trimmed by 5 bases and V by 5 bases; bases with no gene match: 8. CDR1 and CDR2 (germline): SEHNR, FQNEAQ (reference sequence). CDR3 DNA: TGTGCCAGCAGCATGACCCTGGGAGGGGAGACCCAGTACTTC. It yields the protein CASSMTLGGETQYF.

This clonotype was seen more than once but under ten times. This chain links TRBV5-1 with TRBJ2-4; 10 positions agree with TRBD1. The CDR3 runs 16 residues. Germline loops: CDR1 SGHRS, CDR2 YFSETQ. The junction had 4 bases not matched to a gene; V was cut back by 4 bases and J by 0 bases. CDR3 in amino acids: CASSPGTGVAKNIQYF. The CDR3 DNA reads TGCGCCAGCAGCCCAGGGACAGGGGTAGCCAAAAACATTCAGTACTTC.

This clonotype occurred a few times. This chain joins TRBV19 and TRBJ1-5; a weak D match, TRBD1 (5 bases). The CDR3 extends over 14 amino acids. V lost 10 bases, J lost 2 bases, and 15 bases lay in between. In germline, CDR1 is LNHDA, CDR2 SQIVND (reference sequence). The CDR3 loop is CATSGGGGNQPQHF. The CDR3 region has the DNA TGTGCCACCTCCGGCGGGGGGGGCAATCAGCCCCAGCATTTT.